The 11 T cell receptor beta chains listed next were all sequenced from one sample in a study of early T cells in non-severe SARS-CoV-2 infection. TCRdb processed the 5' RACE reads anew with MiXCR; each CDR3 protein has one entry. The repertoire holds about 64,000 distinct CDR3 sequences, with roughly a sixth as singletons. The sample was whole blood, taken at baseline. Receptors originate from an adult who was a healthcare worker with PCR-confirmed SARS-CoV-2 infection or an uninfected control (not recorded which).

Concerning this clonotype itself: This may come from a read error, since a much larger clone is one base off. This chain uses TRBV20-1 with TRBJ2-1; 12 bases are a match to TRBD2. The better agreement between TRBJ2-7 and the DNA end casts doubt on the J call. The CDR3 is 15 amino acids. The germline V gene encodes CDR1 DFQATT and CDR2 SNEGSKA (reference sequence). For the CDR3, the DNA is TGCAGTGCTAGACGGCCTAGCGGGGGGGCTAATGAGCAGTACTTC. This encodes CSARRPSGGANEQYF.

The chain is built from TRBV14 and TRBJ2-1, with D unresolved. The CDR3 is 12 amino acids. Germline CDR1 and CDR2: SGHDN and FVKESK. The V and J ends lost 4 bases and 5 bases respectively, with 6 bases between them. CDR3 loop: CASSPTNNEQFF. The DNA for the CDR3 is TGTGCCAGCAGCCCAACAAACAATGAGCAGTTCTTC.

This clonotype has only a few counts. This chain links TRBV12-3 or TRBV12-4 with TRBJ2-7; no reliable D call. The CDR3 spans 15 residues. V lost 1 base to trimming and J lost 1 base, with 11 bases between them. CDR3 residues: CASSLEMGRSYEQYF. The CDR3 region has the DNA TGTGCCAGCAGTTTAGAGATGGGCAGATCCTACGAGCAGTACTTC.

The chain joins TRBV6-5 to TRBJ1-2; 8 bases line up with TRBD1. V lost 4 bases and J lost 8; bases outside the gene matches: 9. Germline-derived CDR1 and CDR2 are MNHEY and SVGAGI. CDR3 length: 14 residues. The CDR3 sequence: CASSFSQGAGGYTF. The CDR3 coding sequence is TGTGCCAGCAGTTTCTCCCAGGGGGCCGGCGGCTACACCTTC.

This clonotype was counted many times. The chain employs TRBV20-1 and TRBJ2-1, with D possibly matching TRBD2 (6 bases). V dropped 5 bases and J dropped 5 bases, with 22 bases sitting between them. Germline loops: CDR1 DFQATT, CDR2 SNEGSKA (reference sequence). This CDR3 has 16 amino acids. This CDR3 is CSAYRIEGRTNNEQFF. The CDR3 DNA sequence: TGCAGTGCTTACCGTATTGAGGGCCGGACTAACAATGAGCAGTTCTTC.

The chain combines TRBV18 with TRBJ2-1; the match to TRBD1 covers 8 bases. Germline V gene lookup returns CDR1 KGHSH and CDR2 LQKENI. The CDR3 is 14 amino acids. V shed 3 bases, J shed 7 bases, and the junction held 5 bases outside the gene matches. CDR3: CASSPGQGGNEQFF. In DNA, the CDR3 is TGTGCCAGCTCACCTGGACAGGGCGGGAATGAGCAGTTCTTC.

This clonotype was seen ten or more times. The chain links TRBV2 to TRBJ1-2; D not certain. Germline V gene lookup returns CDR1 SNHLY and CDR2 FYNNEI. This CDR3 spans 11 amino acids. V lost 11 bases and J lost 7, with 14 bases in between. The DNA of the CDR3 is TGTGCCTCCCAACGGGCGTCTGGCTACACCTTC. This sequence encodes CASQRASGYTF.

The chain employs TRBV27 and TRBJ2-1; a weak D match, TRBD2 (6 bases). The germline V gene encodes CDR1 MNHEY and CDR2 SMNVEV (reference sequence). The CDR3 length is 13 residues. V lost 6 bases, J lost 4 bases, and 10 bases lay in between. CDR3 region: CASRLARYNEQFF. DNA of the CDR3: TGTGCCAGCAGACTAGCCCGGTACAATGAGCAGTTCTTC.

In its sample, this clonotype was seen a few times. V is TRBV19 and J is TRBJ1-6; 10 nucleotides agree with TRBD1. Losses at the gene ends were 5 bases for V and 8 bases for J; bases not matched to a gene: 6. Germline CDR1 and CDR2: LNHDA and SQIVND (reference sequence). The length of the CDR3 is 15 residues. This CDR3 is CASSHGTGEYSPLHF. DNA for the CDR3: TGTGCCAGTAGTCACGGGACAGGGGAGTATTCACCCCTCCACTTT.

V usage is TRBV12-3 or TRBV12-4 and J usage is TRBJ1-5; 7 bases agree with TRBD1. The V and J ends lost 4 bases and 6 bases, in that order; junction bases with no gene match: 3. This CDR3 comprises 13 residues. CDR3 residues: CASSSQGFQPQHF. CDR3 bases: TGTGCCAGCAGTTCACAGGGGTTTCAGCCCCAGCATTTT.

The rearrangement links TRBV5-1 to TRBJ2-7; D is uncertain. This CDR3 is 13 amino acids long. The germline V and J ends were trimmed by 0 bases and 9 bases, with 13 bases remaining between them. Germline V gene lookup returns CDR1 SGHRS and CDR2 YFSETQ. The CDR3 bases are TGCGCCAGCAGCTTGGAGATCCCATCGAGGCAGTACTTC. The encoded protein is CASSLEIPSRQYF.